Below, 31 T cell receptor beta chains from the same sample are listed, as sequenced in a study of cytomegalovirus exposure and HLA in healthy donors. It was with 60 Vbeta and 13 Jbeta primers that the PCR ran. Assay used: immunoSEQ multiplex PCR; TCRdb lists only in-frame clones, some missing. The sample carries about 130,000 clones, approximately 8.7% recorded once. The material sequenced was PBMCs. Every receptor here comes from a man in his forties in good health and CMV-seronegative.

This clone came up a few times. This rearrangement joins TRBV1 to TRBJ2-3; the D segment call TRBD2 is taken from the table without a DNA check. TRBV1 is a known pseudogene. This CDR3 region has 16 residues. CDR3 nucleotides: TGCACCAGCAGCCAAAGTCTAGCGGGGGACACAGATACGCAGTATTTT. This sequence encodes CTSSQSLAGDTDTQYF.

The gene calls are TRBV6-5 and TRBJ2-3; 7 nucleotides line up with TRBD1. The CDR3 loop spans 15 amino acids. The germline gives CDR1 MNHEY, CDR2 SVGAGI. The trim removed 2 bases at V and 0 bases at J, leaving 2 bases unmatched. CDR3 in amino acids: CASSYGTVSTDTQYF. In DNA, the CDR3 is TGTGCCAGCAGTTACGGGACAGTAAGCACAGATACGCAGTATTTT.

This clone was picked up a small number of times. The V and J genes are TRBV7-8 and TRBJ1-1; D is possibly TRBD1 (5 bases). Trimming took 2 bases from V and 6 from J, leaving 16 bases between them. CDR3 length: 15 residues. CDR1 and CDR2 from the germline V gene are SGHVS and FQNEAQ. CDR3 nucleotides: TGTGCCAGCAGCTTATTGTCAGGTTGGGGGGCTGAAGCTTTCTTT. Amino acid sequence: CASSLLSGWGAEAFF. The entire variable domain, with the rest obtained from reference TRBV7-8 and TRBJ1-1, is as follows: GAGVSQSPRYKVAKRGQDVALRCDPISGHVSLFWYQQALGQGPEFLTYFQNEAQLDKSGLPSDRFFAERPEGSVSTLKIQRTQQEDSAVYLCASSLLSGWGAEAFFGQGTRLTVV.

This clone was counted between two and nine times. This chain uses TRBV2 with TRBJ2-1; no firm D call. The CDR3 is 12 amino acids. CDR1 SNHLY and CDR2 FYNNEI come from the germline V gene. Trimming took off 6 bases at V and 8 bases at J, with 11 bases between the two ends. CDR3 sequence: CASSTLRDEQFF. DNA for the CDR3: TGTGCCAGCAGCACCCTCCGCGATGAGCAGTTCTTC.

The V gene is TRBV7-2, the J gene TRBJ2-3; 10 nucleotides match TRBD2. With 5 bases clipped from V and 3 bases from J, the junction kept 8 bases outside the gene matches. Germline-derived CDR1 and CDR2 are SGHTA and FQGNSA. This CDR3 contains 16 residues. Written as DNA, the CDR3 is TGTGCCAGCAGCCAACAAGCGGGGGGGATGACAGATACGCAGTATTTT. Its protein product is CASSQQAGGMTDTQYF.

CDR3 loop: CASSLEQMNTEAFF. The DNA for the CDR3 is TGCGCCAGCAGCTTGGAACAGATGAACACTGAAGCTTTCTTT. The V gene is TRBV5-1, the J gene TRBJ1-1; D gene uncertain. Trimming took off 0 bases at V and 0 bases at J, with 6 bases between the two ends. Germline-derived CDR1 and CDR2 are SGHRS and YFSETQ. The CDR3 runs to 14 residues.

This clone was counted only a few times. DNA of the CDR3: TGTGCCAGCAGTGATAACAGGGGCGGAAACACCATATATTTT. It codes for CASSDNRGGNTIYF. The gene calls are TRBV6-1 and TRBJ1-3; 7 bases line up with TRBD1. CDR1 and CDR2 (germline): MNHNS, SASEGT. J gave up 4 bases and V 3 bases, and 3 bases lay outside the gene matches. This CDR3 region has 14 residues.

In this sample, this clone turned up a few times. The chain has TRBV7-6 and TRBJ2-7; 7 nucleotides match TRBD1. The length of the CDR3 is 14 residues. CDR1 and CDR2 (germline): SGHVS, FNYEAQ. Trimming removed 5 bases from V and 2 bases from J; junction bases left unmatched: 6. The CDR3 here is CASSPRTGPYEQYF. The CDR3 nucleotides are TGTGCCAGCAGCCCGAGGACAGGCCCCTACGAGCAGTACTTC.

DNA of the CDR3: TGTGCCAGCCGTACTGACAGTAACTATGGCTACACCTTC. Residues: CASRTDSNYGYTF. The genes are TRBV2 and TRBJ1-2, with D perhaps matching TRBD1 (5 bases). CDR3 length equals 13 residues. Per germline, CDR1 SNHLY and CDR2 FYNNEI. V was pared by 8 bases and J by 1 base, with 11 bases between. The entire variable domain, with the rest obtained from reference TRBV2 and TRBJ1-2, is as follows: EPEVTQTPSHQVTQMGQEVILRCVPISNHLYFYWYRQILGQKVEFLVSFYNNEISEKSEIFDDQFSVERPDGSNFTLKIRSTKLEDSAMYFCASRTDSNYGYTFGSGTRLTVV.

The rearrangement uses TRBV5-4 and TRBJ2-5; 7 nucleotides align to TRBD1. This CDR3 comprises 14 residues. Per the germline V gene, CDR1 is SGHNT and CDR2 is YYREEE (reference sequence). J lost 3 bases, V lost 0 bases, and 2 bases had no gene match. CDR3 region: CASSLVGTEETQYF. The CDR3 coding sequence is TGTGCCAGCAGCTTGGTGGGGACAGAAGAGACCCAGTACTTC.

The rearrangement uses TRBV27 and TRBJ2-2; tentative D call: TRBD1 (5 bases). V was pared by 2 bases and J by 4 bases, with 11 bases between. The germline V gene encodes CDR1 MNHEY and CDR2 SMNVEV (reference sequence). This CDR3 has 15 residues. In nucleotides, the CDR3 is TGTGCCAGCAGTTTACAGGGAAGGGGCACCGGGGAGCTGTTTTTT. It specifies CASSLQGRGTGELFF.

This clone was recorded a few times. V is TRBV6-6 and J is TRBJ1-6; D is uncertain. Germline CDR1 is MNHNY and CDR2 is SVGAGI (reference sequence). Trimming stripped 2 bases from V and 8 bases from J, with 4 bases between. The CDR3 extends over 12 amino acids. Written as DNA, the CDR3 is TGTGCCAGCAGTTACCGTGATTCACCCCTCCACTTT. Its protein is CASSYRDSPLHF.

This clone was counted between two and nine times. The rearrangement uses TRBV11-2 and TRBJ1-6, with D hard to call. The CDR3 totals 12 residues. Germline V gives CDR1 SGHAT, CDR2 FQNNGV. Trimming cost V 5 bases and J 8 bases, with 7 bases left between them. CDR3 amino acids: CASSPLHSPLHF. The CDR3 nucleotides read TGTGCCAGCAGCCCTCTTCATTCACCCCTCCACTTT. The variable domain in full, with the rest retrieved from reference TRBV11-2 and TRBJ1-6, is EAGVAQSPRYKIIEKRQSVAFWCNPISGHATLYWYQQILGQGPKLLIQFQNNGVVDDSQLPKDRFSAERLKGVDSTLKIQPAKLEDSAVYLCASSPLHSPLHFGNGTRLTVT.

This clone was found a few times. This rearrangement joins TRBV5-1 to TRBJ2-5; 10 bases are a match to TRBD2. Germline V lookup: CDR1 SGHRS, CDR2 YFSETQ. V was pared by 3 bases and J by 4 bases, with 0 bases of the junction left unmatched. The CDR3 runs 13 residues. The DNA of the CDR3 is TGCGCCAGCAGCTGGACTAGCGGAGAGACCCAGTACTTC. Protein sequence: CASSWTSGETQYF.

This clone occurred a few times. CDR3 in amino acids: CASSGLRGRHTEAFF. The DNA for the CDR3 is TGTGCCAGCAGCGGTCTTCGAGGGAGGCACACTGAAGCTTTCTTT. J is TRBJ1-1 and V is TRBV14; D is ambiguous. The germline CDR1 and CDR2 sequences are SGHDN and FVKESK. Trimming pared 5 bases from V and 3 bases from J, leaving 16 bases between. CDR3 length equals 15 residues.

Points on this clone: The junction and the germline gene differ at one end; a read error may be behind it. DNA of the CDR3: TGCGTCAGCCTGAATAGCGGGGTTAGCACAGATACGCAGTATTTT. Protein product: CVSLNSGVSTDTQYF. The V and J genes are TRBV5-1 and TRBJ2-3; 8 nucleotides align to TRBD2. Germline V CDR1 and CDR2: SGHRS, YFSETQ. The CDR3 is made up of 15 amino acids.

The genes are TRBV11-2 and TRBJ1-2; 8 nucleotides agree with TRBD1. The J segment lost 3 bases and the V segment lost 5 bases, leaving 5 bases of the junction unmatched. CDR1 and CDR2 (germline): SGHAT, FQNNGV. The CDR3 is 14 amino acids. In nucleotides, the CDR3 is TGTGCCAGCAGCCCTGGGACAGGTGACTATGGCTACACCTTC. It translates to CASSPGTGDYGYTF.

The rearrangement links TRBV2 to TRBJ2-3; maybe TRBD2 (6 bases). Germline assignment: CDR1 SNHLY and CDR2 FYNNEI. V was cut by 3 bases and J by 10 bases, with 17 bases left in between. The CDR3 is 14 amino acids. Here the CDR3 DNA reads TGTGCCAGCAGTGACGCTGGCGGGGTTGGGGCGCAGTATTTT. Residues: CASSDAGGVGAQYF.

In its sample, this clone was seen a few times. The rearrangement joins TRBV6-6 to TRBJ1-6; D is perhaps TRBD1 (6 bases). V lost 8 bases and J 7 bases, leaving 18 bases between the germline ends. The CDR3 is 15 residues long. In germline, CDR1 is MNHNY, CDR2 SVGAGI (reference sequence). CDR3 sequence reads: CASSKPQGKNSPLHF. CDR3 nucleotide sequence: TGTGCCAGCTCTAAGCCTCAGGGGAAAAATTCACCCCTCCACTTT.

This clone was picked up a small number of times. The rearrangement joins TRBV6-4 to TRBJ1-1; 7 bases fit TRBD1. The V and J ends lost 2 bases and 9 bases, in that order; junction bases with no gene match: 3. The CDR3 length is 12 residues. From germline, CDR1 is MRHNA and CDR2 SNTAGT. CDR3 nucleotides: TGTGCCAGCAGTGACCAACAGGGGCAAGCTTTCTTT. It translates to CASSDQQGQAFF.

This clone turned up a few times. The chain employs TRBV6-1 and TRBJ1-6; 8 bases are a match to TRBD1. The CDR3 contains 15 residues. J lost 9 bases, V lost 4 bases, and 8 bases had no gene match. Per germline, CDR1 MNHNS and CDR2 SASEGT. As DNA, the CDR3 is TGTGCCAGCAGTGCAGGACAGGGAACGGGTTCACCCCTCCACTTT. The encoded protein is CASSAGQGTGSPLHF.

A remark on this clone: One end of the junction fails to match germline, which may point to a read error. The V gene is TRBV10-3, the J gene TRBJ1-2; 9 bases match TRBD1. Germline CDR1 ENHRY, CDR2 SYGVKD. This CDR3 contains 16 residues. The CDR3 protein is CAISDYLGRTGVQVNF. The CDR3 DNA reads TGTGCCATCAGTGATTACCTGGGGAGGACAGGGGTACAAGTGAACTTC.

The chain employs TRBV5-1 and TRBJ2-3, with 8 bases that match TRBD1. CDR1 and CDR2 (germline): SGHRS, YFSETQ. The CDR3 length is 15 residues. The J segment lost 1 base and the V segment lost 7 bases, leaving 8 bases of the junction unmatched. DNA of the CDR3: TGCGCCAGCCAGACAGGGGTAAGCGGCACAGATACGCAGTATTTT. Its translation is CASQTGVSGTDTQYF.

This chain connects TRBV30 to TRBJ1-2; tentatively, D is TRBD1 (6 bases). V was trimmed by 1 base and J by 7 bases, leaving 10 bases between them. CDR1 and CDR2 from the germline V gene are GTSNPN and SVGIG (reference sequence). CDR3 length equals 12 residues. The CDR3 DNA sequence: TGTGCCTGGAGTGCCGGGGGGGCTGGCTACACCTTC. As protein: CAWSAGGAGYTF.

The chain uses TRBV4-3 and TRBJ1-5; D gene ambiguous. Germline CDR1 reads LGHNA; CDR2 reads YSLEER. CDR3 length equals 15 residues. Between the trimmed V and J ends, which lost 0 bases and 3 bases, there was a span of 9 bases. The chain's CDR3 is CASSQEDGVNQPQHF. CDR3 sequence (DNA): TGCGCCAGCAGCCAAGAGGACGGGGTCAATCAGCCCCAGCATTTT.

The gene calls are TRBV18 and TRBJ2-7, with a possible D match to TRBD1 (6 bases). Trimming cost V 0 bases and J 4 bases, with 10 bases left between them. The CDR3 loop spans 14 amino acids. In germline, CDR1 is KGHSH, CDR2 LQKENI. The CDR3 loop reads CASSPPGRGYEQYF. The CDR3 coding sequence is TGTGCCAGCTCACCACCTGGCAGGGGTTACGAGCAGTACTTC.

This clone showed up just a few times. The V gene is TRBV4-3, the J gene TRBJ2-2; 11 bases line up with TRBD2. Germline CDR1 and CDR2: LGHNA and YSLEER. The CDR3 is 17 amino acids. The V and J ends lost 2 bases and 5 bases, in that order; junction bases with no gene match: 7. CDR3 loop: CASSQHSGGALTGELFF. In DNA form, the CDR3 reads TGCGCCAGCAGCCAACATAGCGGGGGGGCCTTAACCGGGGAGCTGTTTTTT.

The genes are TRBV5-1 and TRBJ1-2, with TRBD1 as a possible D gene (6 bases). V was shortened by 4 bases and J by 8 bases, with 18 bases between the two germline ends. There are 14 residues in the CDR3. The germline CDR1 and CDR2 sequences are SGHRS and YFSETQ. The CDR3 here is CASSPEGGAKGYTF. CDR3 sequence (DNA): TGCGCCAGCAGCCCGGAGGGGGGGGCAAAGGGCTACACCTTC.

V and J are TRBV7-8 and TRBJ2-7; TRBD2 aligns across 13 bases. CDR1 SGHVS and CDR2 FQNEAQ come from the germline V gene. The length of the CDR3 is 15 residues. V dropped 6 bases and J dropped 1; count of bases not matched to a gene: 3. For the CDR3, the DNA is TGTGCCAGCAGTTCGGGACTAGCGGGGTCCTACGAGCAGTACTTC. This codes for CASSSGLAGSYEQYF.

This clone has a handful of counts. The chain recombines TRBV2 with TRBJ2-3, with 11 positions matching TRBD1. J lost 4 bases, V lost 11 bases, and 5 bases had no gene match. The germline CDR1 and CDR2 sequences are SNHLY and FYNNEI. This CDR3 contains 13 residues. The CDR3 is CAGRTGGADTQYF. As DNA, the CDR3 is TGTGCCGGTCGGACAGGGGGCGCAGATACGCAGTATTTT.

A few counts support this clone. The rearrangement joins TRBV2 to TRBJ2-7; 7 nucleotides match TRBD1. Germline V gives CDR1 SNHLY, CDR2 FYNNEI. The CDR3 loop spans 14 amino acids. Trimming at V came to 7 bases and at J to 2 bases, leaving 8 bases not matched to a gene. In nucleotides, the CDR3 is TGTGCCAGCAACCAGGACAGGAAACCCTACGAGCAGTACTTC. Translated, it gives CASNQDRKPYEQYF.